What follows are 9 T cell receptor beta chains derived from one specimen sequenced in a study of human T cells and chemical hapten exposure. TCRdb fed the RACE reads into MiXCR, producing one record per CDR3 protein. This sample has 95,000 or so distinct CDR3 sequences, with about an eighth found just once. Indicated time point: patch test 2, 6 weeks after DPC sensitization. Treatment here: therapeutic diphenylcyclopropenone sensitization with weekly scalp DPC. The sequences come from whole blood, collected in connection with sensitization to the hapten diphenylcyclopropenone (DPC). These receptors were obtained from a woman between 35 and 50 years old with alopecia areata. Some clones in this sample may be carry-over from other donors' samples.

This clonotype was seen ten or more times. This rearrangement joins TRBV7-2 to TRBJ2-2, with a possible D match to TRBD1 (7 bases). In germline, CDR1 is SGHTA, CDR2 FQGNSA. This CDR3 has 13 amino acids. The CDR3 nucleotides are TGTGCTGGGCAGGGGGGAGGCACCGGGGAGCTGTTTTTT. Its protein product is CAGQGGGTGELFF. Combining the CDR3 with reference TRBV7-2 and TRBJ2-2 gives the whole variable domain GAGVSQSPSNKVTEKGKDVELRCDPISGHTALYWYRQSLGQGLEFLIYFQGNSAPDKSGLPSDRFSAERTGGSVSTLTIQRTQQEDSAVYLCAGQGGGTGELFFGEGSRLTVL.

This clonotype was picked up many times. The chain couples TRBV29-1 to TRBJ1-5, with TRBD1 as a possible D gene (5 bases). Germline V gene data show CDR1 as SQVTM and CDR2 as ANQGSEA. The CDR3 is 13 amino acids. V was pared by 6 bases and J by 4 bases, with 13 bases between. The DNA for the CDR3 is TGCAGCGTGCGGCCAGGGCCTAATCAGCCCCAGCATTTT. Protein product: CSVRPGPNQPQHF.

The CDR3 sequence: CASSGTYYSTDTQYF. The DNA for the CDR3 is TGTGCCAGCAGCGGGACTTACTATAGCACAGATACGCAGTATTTT. The chain is built from TRBV7-2 and TRBJ2-3, with a possible D match to TRBD2 (6 bases). The CDR3 spans 15 residues. V dropped 5 bases and J dropped 0 bases, with 12 bases sitting between them. In germline, CDR1 is SGHTA, CDR2 FQGNSA.

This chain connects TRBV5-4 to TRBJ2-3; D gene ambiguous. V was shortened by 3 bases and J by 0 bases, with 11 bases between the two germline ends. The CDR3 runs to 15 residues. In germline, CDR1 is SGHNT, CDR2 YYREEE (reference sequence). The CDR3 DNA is TGTGCCAGCAGCTCAGGATCGACTAGCACAGATACGCAGTATTTT. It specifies CASSSGSTSTDTQYF.

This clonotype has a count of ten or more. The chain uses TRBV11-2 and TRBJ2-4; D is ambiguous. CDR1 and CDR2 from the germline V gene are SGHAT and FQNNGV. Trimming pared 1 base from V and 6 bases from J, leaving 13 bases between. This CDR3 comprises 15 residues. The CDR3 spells CASSLVGGTGNIQYF. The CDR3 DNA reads TGTGCCAGCAGCTTAGTAGGCGGAACGGGAAACATTCAGTACTTC.

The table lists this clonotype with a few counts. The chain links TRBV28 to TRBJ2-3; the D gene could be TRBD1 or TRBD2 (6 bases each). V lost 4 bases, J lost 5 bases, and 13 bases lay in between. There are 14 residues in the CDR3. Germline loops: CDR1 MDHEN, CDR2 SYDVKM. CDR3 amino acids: CASSSRGRGDTQYF. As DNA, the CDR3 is TGTGCCAGCAGTTCCCGGGGGCGCGGAGATACGCAGTATTTT.

CDR3 DNA: TGTGCCAGCAGTTTCCTGACTAGAGCCAAAAACATTCAGTACTTC. Translated: CASSFLTRAKNIQYF. V gene TRBV12-3 or TRBV12-4 combines with J gene TRBJ2-4, with D tentatively TRBD2 (6 bases). The V end lost 3 bases, the J end lost 0 bases, and 9 bases lay between the germline ends. The CDR3 runs to 15 residues.

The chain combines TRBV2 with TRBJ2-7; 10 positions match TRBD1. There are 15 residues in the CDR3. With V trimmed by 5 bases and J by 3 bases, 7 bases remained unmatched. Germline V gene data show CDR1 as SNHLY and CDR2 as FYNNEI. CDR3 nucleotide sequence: TGTGCCAGCAGTCTCGGACAGGGGGAGGGCTACGAGCAGTACTTC. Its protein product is CASSLGQGEGYEQYF.

For the CDR3, the DNA is TGTGCCAGCAAACAGGGGAACACCGGGGAGCTGTTTTTT. Protein: CASKQGNTGELFF. V gene TRBV27 combines with J gene TRBJ2-2; D may be TRBD1 (6 bases). The CDR3 is made up of 13 amino acids. From germline, CDR1 is MNHEY and CDR2 SMNVEV (reference sequence). V was pared by 7 bases and J by 1 base, with 7 bases between.